The rows below give T cell receptor beta chains drawn from one sample of a study of blood T cells in healthy people across ages. One entry per CDR3 protein, called by TCRdb with MiXCR from the 5' RACE reads. The sample lists about 900,000 distinct CDR3 sequences; less than 80% were seen once. The sample comprised blood. These receptor sequences come from a man aged 30-40 years in good health. Each CDR3 is given with its conserved first and last residue. D genes are given only for firm matches. Not all rows give a size; the values are once, few, many and, for expanded clones, a class.

J,D,V,size,DNA,CDR3
TRBJ1-1,.,TRBV13,.,TGTGCCAGCAGCTCAACAGGGAGCGGTGAAGCTTTCTTT,CASSSTGSGEAFF
TRBJ1-2,TRBD1,TRBV20-1,.,TGCAGTGCTAGAGATGGATTCGGGACAGGCCACTATGGCTACACCTTC,CSARDGFGTGHYGYTF
TRBJ2-6,.,TRBV5-1,few,TGCGCCAGCAGCCTTGACACCAGCTCTGGGGCCAACGTCCTGACTTTC,CASSLDTSSGANVLTF
TRBJ1-5,.,TRBV6-6,.,TGTGCCAGCAGTTTCGTACAAAGCAATCAGCCCCAGCATTTT,CASSFVQSNQPQHF
TRBJ2-5,.,TRBV12-3/TRBV12-4,many,TGTGCCAGCAGTCCCGGAGGCCGGGAGACCCAGTACTTC,CASSPGGRETQYF
TRBJ2-3,TRBD2,TRBV6-4,.,TGTGCCAGCAGTGACTCTGCACTAGCGGGAGCCGCTAGCACAGATACGCAGTATTTT,CASSDSALAGAASTDTQYF
TRBJ2-3,TRBD1,TRBV29-1,once,TGCAGCGTTGAAGGGGGACAGGGGGCGGATTACGATACGCAGTATTTT,CSVEGGQGADYDTQYF
TRBJ2-1,.,TRBV9,.,TGTGCCAGCAGCGTAGATGTTTCCTACAATGAGCAGTTCTTC,CASSVDVSYNEQFF
TRBJ2-7,.,TRBV2,.,TGTGCCAGCAGGGGGACGGGGGCGGACTACGAGCAGTACTTC,CASRGTGADYEQYF
TRBJ2-7,.,TRBV6-6,.,TGTGCCAGCAGTTACAGGGCCGGGTCCCTCTACGAGCAGTACTTC,CASSYRAGSLYEQYF
TRBJ1-1,.,TRBV6-5,once,TGTGCCAGCAGTTACAAGGGGCTGAACACTGAAGCTTTCTTT,CASSYKGLNTEAFF
TRBJ2-4,.,TRBV28,.,TGTGCCACCCGACTCCTGCTAGCCAAAAACATTCAGTACTTC,CATRLLLAKNIQYF
TRBJ1-2,.,TRBV7-2,few,TGTGCCAGCAGCTTGGCAGGAACTTCTAACTATGGCTACACCTTC,CASSLAGTSNYGYTF
TRBJ2-7,.,TRBV2,.,TGTGTCAGCAGTTACTTCGACAGATACGAGCAGTACTTC,CVSSYFDRYEQYF
TRBJ2-5,.,TRBV29-1,few,TGCAGCGTTGTGGGCGCAGTAACCGAAGAGACCCAGTACTTC,CSVVGAVTEETQYF
TRBJ2-4,.,TRBV7-2,few,TGTGCCAGCAGCCATCTCCCGCCGGAACCCCCGTACTTC,CASSHLPPEPPYF
TRBJ2-7,.,TRBV10-2,few,TGCGCCAGCAGTACGGGGAACCTCTACGAGCAGTACTTC,CASSTGNLYEQYF
TRBJ2-7,TRBD2,TRBV20-1,.,TGCAGTGCTAGAAGGAGACTAGCGGGGAACGAGCAGTACTTC,CSARRRLAGNEQYF
TRBJ2-7,.,TRBV3-1,.,TGTGCCAGCAGCCAAGTTCCGGGGGCCTCCTACGAGCAGTACTTC,CASSQVPGASYEQYF
TRBJ2-5,.,TRBV3-1,.,TGTGCCAGCAGGGGTAGTGGCGAGACCCAGTACTTC,CASRGSGETQYF
TRBJ2-1,TRBD2,TRBV25-1,.,TGTGCCAGCAGTGAATCTGCGCTAGCGGGGGGCACGAGCTCCTACAATGAGCAGTTCTTC,CASSESALAGGTSSYNEQFF
TRBJ2-1,TRBD2,TRBV28,.,TGTGCCACTGCGACTAGCGGATACTACAATGAGCAGTTCTTC,CATATSGYYNEQFF
TRBJ2-3,TRBD2,TRBV12-3/TRBV12-4,.,TGTGCCAGCAGTTGGAGCGGGGGCACAGATACGCAGTATTTT,CASSWSGGTDTQYF
TRBJ1-5,.,TRBV28,few,TGTGCCACCAGACGGGGTAGCAATCAGCCCCAGCATTTT,CATRRGSNQPQHF
TRBJ2-5,TRBD1,TRBV10-3,.,TGTGCCATTTCTCCGGGACAGGGGGCCCACCTTCAAGAGACCCAGTACTTC,CAISPGQGAHLQETQYF
TRBJ2-7,TRBD1,TRBV7-3,.,TGTGCCAGCAGCGTAAGCGGGACAGGGCTTCCGGGACAGTACTTC,CASSVSGTGLPGQYF
TRBJ2-1,.,TRBV7-9,.,TGTGCCAGCAGACCGGGACTGAAAGAGACCCAGTTCTTC,CASRPGLKETQFF
TRBJ2-5,TRBD1,TRBV5-4,.,TGTGCCAGCAGCTCCCCGACAGGGGTTGAGACCCAGTACTTC,CASSSPTGVETQYF
TRBJ1-4,.,TRBV25-1,.,TGTGCCAGCAGTCAGGGCGAGAATGAAAAACTGTTTTTT,CASSQGENEKLFF
TRBJ1-4,TRBD1,TRBV15,.,TGTGCCACCAGCACGGGACAGGGCCCAACTAATGAAAAACTGTTTTTT,CATSTGQGPTNEKLFF
TRBJ2-7,TRBD1,TRBV5-1,.,TGCGCCAGCAGCCGGACAGGGATTCTTTACGAGCAGTACTTC,CASSRTGILYEQYF
TRBJ2-1,TRBD2,TRBV5-1,few,TGCGCCAGCAGCTTGGATGGCGGGGGGAGCTACAATGAGCAGTTCTTC,CASSLDGGGSYNEQFF
TRBJ2-7,.,TRBV6-1,.,TGTGCCAGCAGTGCCCCCGCTCCCTACGAGCAGTACTTC,CASSAPAPYEQYF